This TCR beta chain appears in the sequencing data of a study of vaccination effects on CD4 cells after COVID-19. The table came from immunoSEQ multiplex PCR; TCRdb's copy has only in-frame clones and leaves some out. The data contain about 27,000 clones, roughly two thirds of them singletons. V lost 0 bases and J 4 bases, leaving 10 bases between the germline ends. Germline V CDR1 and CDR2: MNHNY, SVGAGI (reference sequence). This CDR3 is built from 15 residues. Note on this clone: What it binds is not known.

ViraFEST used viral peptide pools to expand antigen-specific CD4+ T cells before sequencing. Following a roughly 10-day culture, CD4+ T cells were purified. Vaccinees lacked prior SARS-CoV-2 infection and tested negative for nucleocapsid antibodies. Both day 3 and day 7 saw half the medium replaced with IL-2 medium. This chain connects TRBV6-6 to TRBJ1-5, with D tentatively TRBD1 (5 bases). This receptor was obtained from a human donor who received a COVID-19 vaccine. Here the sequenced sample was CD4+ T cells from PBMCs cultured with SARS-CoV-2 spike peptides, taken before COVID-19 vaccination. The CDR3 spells CASSYSRQTNQPQHF. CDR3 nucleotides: TGTGCCAGCAGTTACTCCCGACAGACTAATCAGCCCCAGCATTTT.